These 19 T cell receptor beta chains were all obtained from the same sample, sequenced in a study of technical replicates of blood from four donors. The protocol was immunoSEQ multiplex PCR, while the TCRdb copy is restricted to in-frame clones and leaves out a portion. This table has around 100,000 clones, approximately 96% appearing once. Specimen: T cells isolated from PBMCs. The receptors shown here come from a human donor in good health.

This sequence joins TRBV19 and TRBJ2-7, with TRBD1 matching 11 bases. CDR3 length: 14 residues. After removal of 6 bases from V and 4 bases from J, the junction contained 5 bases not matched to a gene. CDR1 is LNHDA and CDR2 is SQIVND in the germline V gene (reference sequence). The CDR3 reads CASSPGQGGYEQYF. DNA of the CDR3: TGTGCCAGTAGCCCGGGACAGGGGGGGTACGAGCAGTACTTC.

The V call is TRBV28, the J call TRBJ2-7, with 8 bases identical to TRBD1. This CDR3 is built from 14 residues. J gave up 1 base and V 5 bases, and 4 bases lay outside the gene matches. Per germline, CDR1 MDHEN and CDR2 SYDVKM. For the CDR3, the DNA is TGTGCCAGCAGTCTCACAGGGGGGTCCTACGAGCAGTACTTC. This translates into CASSLTGGSYEQYF.

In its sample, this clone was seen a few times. The CDR3 nucleotides read TGTGCCAGCAGCGATACACTAGCGCCCGAGACCCAGTACTTC. It yields the protein CASSDTLAPETQYF. This rearrangement joins TRBV4-2 to TRBJ2-5, with 7 nucleotides matching TRBD2. The CDR3 length is 14 residues. Germline CDR1 and CDR2: LGHNA and YNFKEQ. The J segment lost 5 bases and the V segment lost 5 bases, leaving 8 bases of the junction unmatched.

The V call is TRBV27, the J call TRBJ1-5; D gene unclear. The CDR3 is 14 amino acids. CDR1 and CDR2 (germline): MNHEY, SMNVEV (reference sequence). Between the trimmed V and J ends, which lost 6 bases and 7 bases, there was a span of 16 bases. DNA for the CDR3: TGTGCCAGCAGCCCAGAGGGCAGCGGGCAGCCCCAGCATTTT. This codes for CASSPEGSGQPQHF.

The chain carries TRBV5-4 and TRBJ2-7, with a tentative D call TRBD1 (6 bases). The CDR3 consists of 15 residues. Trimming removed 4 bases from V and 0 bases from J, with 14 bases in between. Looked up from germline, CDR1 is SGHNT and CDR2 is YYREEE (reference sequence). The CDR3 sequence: CASSDNRVSSYEQYF. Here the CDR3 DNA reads TGTGCCAGCAGCGATAACAGGGTTAGCTCCTACGAGCAGTACTTC.

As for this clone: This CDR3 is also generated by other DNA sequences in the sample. The CDR3 loop is CASSPSGTENTEAFF. The CDR3, as DNA: TGTGCCAGCTCACCATCCGGGACTGAGAACACTGAAGCTTTCTTT. V and J are TRBV18 and TRBJ1-1; D might be TRBD1 (5 bases). V was cut by 2 bases and J by 1 base, with 11 bases left in between. The CDR3 is 15 residues long. Germline loops: CDR1 KGHSH, CDR2 LQKENI.

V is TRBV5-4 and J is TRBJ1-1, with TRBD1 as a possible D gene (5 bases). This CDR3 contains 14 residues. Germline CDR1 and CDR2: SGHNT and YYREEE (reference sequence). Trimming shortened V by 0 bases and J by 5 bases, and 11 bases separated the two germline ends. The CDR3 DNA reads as TGTGCCAGCAGCTTGGCAGGGTCGGTAACTGAAGCTTTCTTT. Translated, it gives CASSLAGSVTEAFF.

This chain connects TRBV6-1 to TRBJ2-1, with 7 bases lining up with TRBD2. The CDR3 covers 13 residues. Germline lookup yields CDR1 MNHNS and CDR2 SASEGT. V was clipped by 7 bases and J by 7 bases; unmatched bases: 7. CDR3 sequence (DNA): TGTGCCAGCAATTGGCGGGAGTGGAATGAGCAGTTCTTC. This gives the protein CASNWREWNEQFF.

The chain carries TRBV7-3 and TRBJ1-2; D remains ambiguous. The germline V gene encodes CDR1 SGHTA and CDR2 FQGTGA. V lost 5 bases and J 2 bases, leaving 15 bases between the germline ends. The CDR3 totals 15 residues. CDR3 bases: TGTGCCAGCAGCCCTGAGCCTGACAAGAACTATGGCTACACCTTC. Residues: CASSPEPDKNYGYTF.

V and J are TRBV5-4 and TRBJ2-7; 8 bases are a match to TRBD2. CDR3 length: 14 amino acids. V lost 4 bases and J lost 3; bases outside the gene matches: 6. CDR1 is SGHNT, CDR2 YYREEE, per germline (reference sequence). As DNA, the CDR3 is TGTGCCAGCAGCACGAGCGGGGGAAGCTACGAGCAGTACTTC. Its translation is CASSTSGGSYEQYF.

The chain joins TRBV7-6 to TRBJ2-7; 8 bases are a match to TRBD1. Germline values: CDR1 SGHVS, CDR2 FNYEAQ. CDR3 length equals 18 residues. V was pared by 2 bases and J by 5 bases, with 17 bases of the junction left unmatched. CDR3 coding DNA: TGTGCCAGCAGCTTAAGACAGGGGTTTAACGAACTTGGCCACGAGCAGTACTTC. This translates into CASSLRQGFNELGHEQYF.

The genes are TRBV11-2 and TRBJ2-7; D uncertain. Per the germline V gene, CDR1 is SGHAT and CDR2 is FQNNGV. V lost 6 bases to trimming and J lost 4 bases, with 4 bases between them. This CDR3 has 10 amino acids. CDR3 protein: CASSTYEQYF. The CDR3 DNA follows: TGTGCCAGCAGTACTTACGAGCAGTACTTC.

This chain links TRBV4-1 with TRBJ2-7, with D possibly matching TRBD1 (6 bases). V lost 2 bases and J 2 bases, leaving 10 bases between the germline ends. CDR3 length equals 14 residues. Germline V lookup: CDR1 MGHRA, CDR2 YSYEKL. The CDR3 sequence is CASSQLRGTYEQYF. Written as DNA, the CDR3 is TGCGCCAGCAGCCAACTCAGGGGAACCTACGAGCAGTACTTC.

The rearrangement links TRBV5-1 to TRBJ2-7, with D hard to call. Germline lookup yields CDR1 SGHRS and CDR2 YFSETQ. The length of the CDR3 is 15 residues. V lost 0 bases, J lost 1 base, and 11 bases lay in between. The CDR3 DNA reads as TGCGCCAGCAGCTTGGAAGTAGACTCGTCCTACGAGCAGTACTTC. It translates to CASSLEVDSSYEQYF.

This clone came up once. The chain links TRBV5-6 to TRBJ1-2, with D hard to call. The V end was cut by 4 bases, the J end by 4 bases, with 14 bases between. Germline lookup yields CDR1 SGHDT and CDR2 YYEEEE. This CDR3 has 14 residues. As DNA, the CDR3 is TGTGCCAGCAGCGGTGGTCACAGATTCTATGGCTACACCTTC. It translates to CASSGGHRFYGYTF.

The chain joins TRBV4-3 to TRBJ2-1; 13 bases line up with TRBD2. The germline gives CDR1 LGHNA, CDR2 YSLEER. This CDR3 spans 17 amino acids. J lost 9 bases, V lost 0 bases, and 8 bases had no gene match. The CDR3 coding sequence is TGCGCCAGCAGCCAAGATCCTGGACTAGCGGGAGCCGGTGAGCAGTTCTTC. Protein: CASSQDPGLAGAGEQFF.

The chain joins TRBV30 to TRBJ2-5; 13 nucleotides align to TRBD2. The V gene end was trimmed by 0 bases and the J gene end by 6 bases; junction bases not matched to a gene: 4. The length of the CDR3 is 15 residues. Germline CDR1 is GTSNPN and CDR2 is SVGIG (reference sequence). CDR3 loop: CAWSVLAGGPQTQYF. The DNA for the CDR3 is TGTGCCTGGAGTGTACTAGCGGGAGGGCCGCAGACCCAGTACTTC.

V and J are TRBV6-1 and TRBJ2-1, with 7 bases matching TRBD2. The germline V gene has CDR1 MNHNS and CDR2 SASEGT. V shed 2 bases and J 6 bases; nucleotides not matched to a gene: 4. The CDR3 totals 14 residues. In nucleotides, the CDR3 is TGTGCCAGCAGTGAACTAGCGGCCATCAATGAGCAGTTCTTC. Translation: CASSELAAINEQFF.

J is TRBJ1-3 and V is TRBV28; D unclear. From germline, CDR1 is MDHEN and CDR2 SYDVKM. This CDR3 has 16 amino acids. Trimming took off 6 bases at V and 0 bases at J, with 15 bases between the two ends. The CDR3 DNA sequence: TGTGCCAGCAGCACCACAGCAACTTTCTCTGGAAACACCATATATTTT. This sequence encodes CASSTTATFSGNTIYF.